A single sample gave rise to the 10 T cell receptor beta chains below, sequenced in a study of cytomegalovirus exposure and HLA in healthy donors. The PCR made use of 60 Vbeta and 13 Jbeta primers. Clones were sequenced by immunoSEQ multiplex PCR, and TCRdb holds only the in-frame ones, with some missing. The sample lists 120,000 or so clones, around 84% occurring once. Sequencing input: PBMCs. Every receptor here comes from a man aged 18 to 30 in good health and CMV-seronegative.

The chain couples TRBV28 to TRBJ1-5; 7 bases align to TRBD1. Looked up from germline, CDR1 is MDHEN and CDR2 is SYDVKM. The CDR3 covers 18 residues. The V segment lost 3 bases and the J segment 0 bases; nucleotides outside the gene matches: 11. Here the CDR3 reads CASSFRQGRIYSNQPQHF. The CDR3 bases are TGTGCCAGCAGTTTTCGACAGGGACGGATTTATAGCAATCAGCCCCAGCATTTT.

On this clone: At one end, the junction sequence differs from germline, possibly due to a read error. This chain connects TRBV9 to TRBJ2-7; 7 nucleotides agree with TRBD1. The CDR3 sequence is 9 residues long. Germline V gene sequence: CDR1 SGDLS, CDR2 YYNGEE. CDR3 coding DNA: TGTGCCAGCAGCCCCCGGGACAGATTT. Its translation: CASSPRDRF.

This chain links TRBV27 with TRBJ2-1, with D possibly being TRBD2 (6 bases). CDR1 is MNHEY, CDR2 SMNVEV, per germline (reference sequence). Trimming took off 5 bases at V and 6 bases at J, with 14 bases between the two ends. CDR3 length equals 14 residues. The CDR3 here is CASSAYPEGNEQFF. The CDR3 coding sequence is TGTGCCAGCAGTGCCTATCCGGAGGGCAATGAGCAGTTCTTC.

This chain uses TRBV7-2 with TRBJ1-6, with D perhaps matching TRBD1 (5 bases). V dropped 2 bases and J dropped 11 bases, with 25 bases sitting between them. Germline-derived CDR1 and CDR2 are SGHTA and FQGNSA. There are 18 residues in the CDR3. CDR3 loop: CASSLWGREGWGDAPLHF. CDR3 coding DNA: TGTGCCAGCAGCTTATGGGGAAGGGAGGGGTGGGGAGATGCACCCCTCCACTTT.

CDR3 nucleotides: TGCAGCGTTGAAGATCGGGGCGGGGGGGCGGTCAATGAGCAGTTCTTC. It yields the protein CSVEDRGGGAVNEQFF. The chain recombines TRBV29-1 with TRBJ2-1; TRBD2 matches 9 bases. V was clipped by 0 bases and J by 6 bases; unmatched bases: 9. Per germline, CDR1 SQVTM and CDR2 ANQGSEA. The CDR3 consists of 16 residues.

This clone was recorded once. The chain links TRBV5-1 to TRBJ1-6; 7 bases line up with TRBD1. This CDR3 spans 15 amino acids. V lost 1 base to trimming and J lost 9 bases; unmatched junction nucleotides: 7. Per germline, CDR1 SGHRS and CDR2 YFSETQ. CDR3 coding DNA: TGCGCCAGCAGCTTGACAGGGGATAATCGTTCACCCCTCCACTTT. It encodes CASSLTGDNRSPLHF.

The chain joins TRBV29-1 to TRBJ1-2, with D uncertain. This CDR3 is built from 13 residues. The germline V gene has CDR1 SQVTM and CDR2 ANQGSEA. V lost 6 bases and J 3 bases, leaving 14 bases between the germline ends. The CDR3 region is CSVTEGSHYGYTF. The CDR3 DNA sequence: TGCAGCGTCACGGAGGGTTCCCACTATGGCTACACCTTC.

CDR3 nucleotide sequence: TGTGCCAGCAGCGTAGGGACAGCTGAAGCTTTCTTT. This gives the protein CASSVGTAEAFF. V gene TRBV9 combines with J gene TRBJ1-1; possible D gene TRBD1, 6 bases. There are 12 residues in the CDR3. The V and J ends lost 0 bases and 6 bases respectively, with 6 bases between them. Germline CDR1 is SGDLS and CDR2 is YYNGEE.

This clone was seen a handful of times. The chain has TRBV6-5 and TRBJ2-7, with D hard to call. The CDR3 is made up of 14 amino acids. Germline CDR1 is MNHEY and CDR2 is SVGAGI. V dropped 2 bases and J dropped 0 bases, with 8 bases sitting between them. The CDR3 is CASSYEALSYEQYF. CDR3 nucleotides: TGTGCCAGCAGTTACGAAGCCCTCTCCTACGAGCAGTACTTC.

The chain combines TRBV6-5 with TRBJ2-7; 7 bases are shared with TRBD2. The CDR3 consists of 11 residues. CDR1 and CDR2 (germline): MNHEY, SVGAGI. V shed 7 bases, J shed 7 bases, and the junction held 4 bases outside the gene matches. CDR3 in amino acids: CASTGGLEQYF. CDR3 nucleotides: TGTGCCAGCACGGGGGGTCTGGAGCAGTACTTC.